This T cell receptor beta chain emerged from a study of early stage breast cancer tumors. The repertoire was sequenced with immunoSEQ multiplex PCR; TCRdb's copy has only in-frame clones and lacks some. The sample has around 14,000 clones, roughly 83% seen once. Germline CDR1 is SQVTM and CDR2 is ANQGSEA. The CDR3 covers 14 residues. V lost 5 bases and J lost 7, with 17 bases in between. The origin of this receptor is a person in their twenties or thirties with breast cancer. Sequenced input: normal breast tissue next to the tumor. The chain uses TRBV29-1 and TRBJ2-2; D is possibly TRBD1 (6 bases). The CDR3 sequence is CSVKVQGLHGELFF. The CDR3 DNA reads TGCAGCGTTAAAGTTCAGGGGCTTCACGGGGAGCTGTTTTTT.